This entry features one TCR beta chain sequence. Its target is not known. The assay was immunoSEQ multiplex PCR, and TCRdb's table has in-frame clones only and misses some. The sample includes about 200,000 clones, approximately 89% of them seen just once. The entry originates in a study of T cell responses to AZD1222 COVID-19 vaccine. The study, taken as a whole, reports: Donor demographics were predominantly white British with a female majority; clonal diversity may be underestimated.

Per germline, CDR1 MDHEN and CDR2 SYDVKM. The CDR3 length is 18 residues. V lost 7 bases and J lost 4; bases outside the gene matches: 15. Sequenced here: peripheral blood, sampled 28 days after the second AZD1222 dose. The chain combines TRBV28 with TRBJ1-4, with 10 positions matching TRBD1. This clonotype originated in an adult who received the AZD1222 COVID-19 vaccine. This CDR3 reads CASTFRPGQGPHNEKLFF. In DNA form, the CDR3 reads TGTGCCAGCACCTTCCGACCGGGACAGGGGCCTCATAATGAAAAACTGTTTTTT.